A single sample is the source of the 13 T cell receptor beta chains below, sequenced in a study of identical twins. TCRdb itself ran the 5' RACE reads through MiXCR, one entry per CDR3 protein. The table shows over 600,000 distinct CDR3 sequences, with approximately 21% occurring only once. The data were also submitted as part of a second study, on T cells expressing NK-cell markers.

Specimen: PBMCs. The receptors were gathered from a woman in her late teens or twenties in good health.

The rearrangement joins TRBV20-1 to TRBJ2-3, with 13 bases identical to TRBD2. This CDR3 has 16 residues. Germline lookup yields CDR1 DFQATT and CDR2 SNEGSKA (reference sequence). The V and J ends lost 7 bases and 1 base, in that order; junction bases with no gene match: 8. As DNA, the CDR3 is TGCAGTGGAGGGACTAGCGGGGCCCTTCGCACAGATACGCAGTATTTT. Translating it yields CSGGTSGALRTDTQYF.

There are a few counts of this clonotype. V and J are TRBV9 and TRBJ1-2; 8 bases map to TRBD1. CDR1 is SGDLS and CDR2 is YYNGEE in the germline V gene. The CDR3 length is 15 residues. Germline trimming cut 3 bases from V and 6 bases from J; bases unmatched to any gene: 10. This chain's CDR3 is CASSEQGQGFHGYTF. CDR3 in DNA: TGTGCCAGCAGCGAACAAGGACAGGGATTTCATGGCTACACCTTC.

V usage is TRBV20-1 and J usage is TRBJ2-6; 7 bases agree with TRBD2. V shed 3 bases and J 0 bases; nucleotides not matched to a gene: 8. CDR1 and CDR2 (germline): DFQATT, SNEGSKA (reference sequence). The CDR3 consists of 17 residues. CDR3: CSASLAGVSSGANVLTF. The CDR3 coding sequence is TGCAGTGCTAGTCTTGCGGGGGTGAGCTCTGGGGCCAACGTCCTGACTTTC.

The table lists this clonotype with a few counts. The genes are TRBV24-1 and TRBJ1-6; D is undetermined. The V end was cut by 5 bases, the J end by 9 bases, with 19 bases between. The germline V gene encodes CDR1 KGHDR and CDR2 SFDVKD. This CDR3 comprises 16 residues. The CDR3 DNA follows: TGTGCCACCAGTGGACCTGGACGGAGCCGGGGTTCACCCCTCCACTTT. Protein product: CATSGPGRSRGSPLHF.

There are many counts of this clonotype. This chain uses TRBV11-1 with TRBJ2-3; tentatively, D is TRBD1 or TRBD2 (5 bases each). There are 18 residues in the CDR3. Trimming removed 3 bases from V and 0 bases from J, with 19 bases in between. The V gene's germline CDR1 is SGHAT and CDR2 FQDESV (reference sequence). The CDR3 region has the DNA TGTGCCAGCAGCTTGGGGGTTTTGTCCCTGAAGAGCACAGATACGCAGTATTTT. This encodes CASSLGVLSLKSTDTQYF. Drawing the rest from reference TRBV11-1 and TRBJ2-3, the complete variable domain is EAEVAQSPRYKITEKSQAVAFWCDPISGHATLYWYRQILGQGPELLVQFQDESVVDDSQLPKDRFSAERLKGVDSTLKIQPAELGDSAMYLCASSLGVLSLKSTDTQYFGPGTRLTVL.

The gene calls are TRBV18 and TRBJ2-3, with D uncertain. Germline V gives CDR1 KGHSH, CDR2 LQKENI. The CDR3 spans 14 residues. Deletions cut 1 base from V and 3 bases from J, with 8 bases between. DNA of the CDR3: TGTGCCAGCTCACCACAGTCAGATACAGATACGCAGTATTTT. Translation gives CASSPQSDTDTQYF. Full variable domain (remainder filled in from reference TRBV18 and TRBJ2-3): NAGVMQNPRHLVRRRGQEARLRCSPMKGHSHVYWYRQLPEEGLKFMVYLQKENIIDESGMPKERFSAEFPKEGPSILRIQQVVRGDSAAYFCASSPQSDTDTQYFGPGTRLTVL.

This clonotype came up many times. Mismatch with germline at one junction end may stem from a read error. The chain joins TRBV7-2 to TRBJ1-5; no reliable D call. Germline V CDR1 and CDR2: SGHTA, FQGNSA. This CDR3 is built from 14 residues. CDR3 sequence: CASSLALGNQPQHF. CDR3 coding DNA: TGCGCCAGCAGCTTGGCCCTGGGCAATCAGCCCCAGCATTTT.

This clonotype was found many times. The chain uses TRBV14 and TRBJ2-5; unclear D gene. The V gene's germline CDR1 is SGHDN and CDR2 FVKESK. The V gene lost 5 bases and the J gene lost 4 bases, with 8 bases spanning the gap. The CDR3 spans 12 residues. The CDR3 loop is CASSTNRETQYF. The CDR3 DNA reads as TGTGCCAGCAGCACCAATAGAGAGACCCAGTACTTC. Looking up the rest from reference TRBV14 and TRBJ2-5 gives the full variable domain: EAGVTQFPSHSVIEKGQTVTLRCDPISGHDNLYWYRRVMGKEIKFLLHFVKESKQDESGMPNNRFLAERTGGTYSTLKVQPAELEDSGVYFCASSTNRETQYFGPGTRLLVL.

This clonotype was picked up many times. The chain carries TRBV7-2 and TRBJ2-1; D call uncertain. Looked up from germline, CDR1 is SGHTA and CDR2 is FQGNSA. CDR3 length: 14 residues. The V end lost 1 base, the J end lost 4 bases, and 8 bases lay between the germline ends. The CDR3 loop reads CASSLVLGYNEQFF. CDR3 in DNA: TGTGCCAGCAGCTTAGTGCTAGGATACAATGAGCAGTTCTTC.

This clonotype came up a few times. The CDR3 reads CSVVGGGYEQYF. As DNA, the CDR3 is TGCAGCGTTGTGGGCGGGGGCTACGAGCAGTACTTC. This rearrangement joins TRBV29-1 to TRBJ2-7; TRBD2 matches at 7 bases. This CDR3 region has 12 residues. Germline values: CDR1 SQVTM, CDR2 ANQGSEA. The ends lost 4 bases at V and 3 bases at J; junction bases unmatched: 3.

The chain joins TRBV20-1 to TRBJ2-6; D remains unclear. This CDR3 is built from 14 residues. Germline CDR1 is DFQATT and CDR2 is SNEGSKA (reference sequence). V lost 5 bases and J 1 base, leaving 9 bases between the germline ends. The CDR3 DNA is TGCAGTGCTCATGACGGGTCTGGGGCCAACGTCCTGACTTTC. Translation: CSAHDGSGANVLTF.

A few counts support this clonotype. This sequence joins TRBV9 and TRBJ1-1; D not certain. V was shortened by 4 bases and J by 3 bases, with 13 bases between the two germline ends. Per germline, CDR1 SGDLS and CDR2 YYNGEE. CDR3 length equals 14 residues. The chain's CDR3 is CASSPDLWDTEAFF. The CDR3 DNA follows: TGTGCCAGCAGCCCGGACCTCTGGGACACTGAAGCTTTCTTT. The full variable domain, its missing parts supplied by reference TRBV9 and TRBJ1-1, is DSGVTQTPKHLITATGQRVTLRCSPRSGDLSVYWYQQSLDQGLQFLIQYYNGEERAKGNILERFSAQQFPDLHSELNLSSLELGDSALYFCASSPDLWDTEAFFGQGTRLTVV.

The sample holds a few counts of this clonotype. This chain's CDR3 is CASSPTSGGYYEQYF. The DNA for the CDR3 is TGTGCCAGCAGTCCCACTAGCGGGGGGTACTACGAGCAGTACTTC. This chain connects TRBV6-2 or TRBV6-3 to TRBJ2-7; TRBD2 aligns across 12 bases. This CDR3 is built from 15 residues. Germline CDR1 and CDR2: MNHEY and SVGEGT. V trimming: 5 bases; J trimming: 3 bases; junction bases outside the gene matches: 5.